Below, 6 T cell receptor beta chains from the same sample are listed, as sequenced in a study of shared clonotypes between healthy human individuals. Repertoires were generated with immunoSEQ multiplex PCR, while TCRdb's copy carries only in-frame clones and drops some. The sample has more than 550,000 clones; 90% to 95% are singletons. CD8 cells regarded as naive lacked CD45RO, were positively chosen for CCR7, and omitted terminally differentiated effector memory CD45RA+ cells. Sequencing was done on a sample of naive CD8+ T cells sorted from blood. The receptor source for this set is a man aged 25 to 40 in good health.

This chain uses TRBV7-8 with TRBJ2-3; TRBD2 aligns across 10 bases. The V gene end was trimmed by 2 bases and the J gene end by 5 bases; junction bases not matched to a gene: 13. The CDR3 is 18 amino acids. Looked up from germline, CDR1 is SGHVS and CDR2 is FQNEAQ. CDR3 in DNA: TGTGCCAGCAGCTTAAGGCCAGGGCTAGCGGGAGTGGAAGATACGCAGTATTTT. Translating it yields CASSLRPGLAGVEDTQYF. The full variable domain, completed using reference TRBV7-8 and TRBJ2-3, is GAGVSQSPRYKVAKRGQDVALRCDPISGHVSLFWYQQALGQGPEFLTYFQNEAQLDKSGLPSDRFFAERPEGSVSTLKIQRTQQEDSAVYLCASSLRPGLAGVEDTQYFGPGTRLTVL.

V is TRBV28 and J is TRBJ2-1, with 7 bases fitting TRBD2. Germline-derived CDR1 and CDR2 are MDHEN and SYDVKM. This CDR3 has 15 residues. V lost 8 bases and J lost 1; bases outside the gene matches: 8. This CDR3 is CASLKRDVSYNEQFF. In DNA, the CDR3 is TGTGCCAGCCTAAAGCGGGACGTTTCCTACAATGAGCAGTTCTTC. Full variable domain (missing parts from reference TRBV28 and TRBJ2-1): DVKVTQSSRYLVKRTGEKVFLECVQDMDHENMFWYRQDPGLGLRLIYFSYDVKMKEKGDIPEGYSVSREKKERFSLILESASTNQTSMYLCASLKRDVSYNEQFFGPGTRLTVL.

The gene calls are TRBV19 and TRBJ2-1, with a weak D call TRBD2 (6 bases). Germline CDR1 reads LNHDA; CDR2 reads SQIVND (reference sequence). CDR3 length: 17 amino acids. V dropped 5 bases and J dropped 5 bases, with 22 bases sitting between them. Here the CDR3 DNA reads TGTGCCAGTAGTCGTTCATTTAGCGGAACCTTTCACAATGAGCAGTTCTTC. It encodes CASSRSFSGTFHNEQFF.

This clone appeared a single time. The chain joins TRBV5-1 to TRBJ2-1; 7 bases map to TRBD1. The ends lost 4 bases at V and 5 bases at J; junction bases unmatched: 9. The CDR3 loop spans 15 amino acids. CDR1 and CDR2 (germline): SGHRS, YFSETQ. The CDR3 sequence is CASSPLGQPNNEQFF. In nucleotides, the CDR3 is TGCGCCAGCAGCCCCCTGGGACAGCCAAACAATGAGCAGTTCTTC. Full variable domain (rest looked up from reference TRBV5-1 and TRBJ2-1): KAGVTQTPRYLIKTRGQQVTLSCSPISGHRSVSWYQQTPGQGLQFLFEYFSETQRNKGNFPGRFSGRQFSNSRSEMNVSTLELGDSALYLCASSPLGQPNNEQFFGPGTRLTVL.

For this clone: The sample has other DNA sequences that encode this CDR3 too. The V and J genes are TRBV27 and TRBJ1-5; no clear D gene. The CDR3 is 14 residues long. CDR1 and CDR2 (germline): MNHEY, SMNVEV (reference sequence). The V and J ends lost 2 bases and 1 base respectively, with 6 bases between them. The CDR3 DNA reads as TGTGCCAGCAGTTTAACAGTGAGCAATCAGCCCCAGCATTTT. Translating it yields CASSLTVSNQPQHF.

V is TRBV19 and J is TRBJ2-5, with D uncertain. CDR3 length: 14 amino acids. The V end lost 5 bases, the J end lost 3 bases, and 13 bases lay between the germline ends. Germline values: CDR1 LNHDA, CDR2 SQIVND (reference sequence). The CDR3, as DNA: TGTGCCAGTAGTCCTACGACTCGGGAAGAGACCCAGTACTTC. Translation gives CASSPTTREETQYF.